The next 15 T cell receptor beta chains were all read from a single sample in a study of control samples from healthy donors and cancer patients. The table came from immunoSEQ multiplex PCR; TCRdb's copy has only in-frame clones and leaves some out. The top ten clones hold 14% of a sample with some 100,000 clones, almost 90% of them seen once. The sequencing input was blood. These receptors originate from a man aged 25-45 years in good health.

V is TRBV3-1 (or the pseudogene TRBV3-2) and J is TRBJ1-2; D remains ambiguous. CDR3 size: 15 residues. Germline V lookup: CDR1 LGHDT, CDR2 YNNKEL (reference sequence). Deletions cut 0 bases from V and 8 bases from J, with 16 bases between. The chain's CDR3 is CASSQEVAGRKGYTF. The CDR3 nucleotides read TGTGCCAGCAGCCAAGAGGTAGCAGGTAGGAAAGGCTACACCTTC.

The chain employs TRBV10-3 and TRBJ1-1, with a possible D match to TRBD1 (5 bases). Germline values: CDR1 ENHRY, CDR2 SYGVKD. V lost 7 bases, J lost 6 bases, and 15 bases lay in between. This CDR3 comprises 13 residues. The CDR3 DNA sequence: TGTGCCATCAATTCGATGGGGGACTCTGAAGCTTTCTTT. It translates to CAINSMGDSEAFF.

V gene TRBV9 combines with J gene TRBJ2-3, with 7 bases identical to TRBD2. Germline CDR1 is SGDLS and CDR2 is YYNGEE. With 3 bases clipped from V and 4 bases from J, the junction kept 11 bases outside the gene matches. The CDR3 totals 16 residues. In DNA form, the CDR3 reads TGTGCCAGCAGCGAAGGACTAGTCTCTTCGGCAGATACGCAGTATTTT. Translated, it gives CASSEGLVSSADTQYF. Based on the CDR3 plus reference TRBV9 and TRBJ2-3, the full variable domain is DSGVTQTPKHLITATGQRVTLRCSPRSGDLSVYWYQQSLDQGLQFLIQYYNGEERAKGNILERFSAQQFPDLHSELNLSSLELGDSALYFCASSEGLVSSADTQYFGPGTRLTVL.

This rearrangement joins TRBV28 to TRBJ1-5; D call uncertain. V shed 1 base and J shed 6 bases, with 7 bases lying between them. This CDR3 is built from 13 residues. CDR1 is MDHEN and CDR2 is SYDVKM in the germline V gene. The CDR3 DNA sequence: TGTGCCAGCAGTTTATCGTTTGGTCAGCCCCAGCATTTT. Translation: CASSLSFGQPQHF.

The chain recombines TRBV28 with TRBJ1-2; the match to TRBD1 covers 12 bases. V dropped 2 bases and J dropped 4; count of bases not matched to a gene: 14. The CDR3 has 19 residues. The germline gives CDR1 MDHEN, CDR2 SYDVKM. CDR3 loop: CASSLRLVGQGAPGYGYTF. In DNA, the CDR3 is TGTGCCAGCAGTTTAAGGCTAGTGGGACAGGGGGCCCCTGGCTATGGCTACACCTTC.

This chain uses TRBV3-1 (or the pseudogene TRBV3-2) with TRBJ2-5; 8 bases are shared with TRBD1. Germline CDR1 and CDR2: LGHDT and YNNKEL (reference sequence). The CDR3 totals 15 residues. The junction had 6 bases not matched to a gene; V was cut back by 1 base and J by 5 bases. CDR3 nucleotide sequence: TGTGCCAGCAGCCAAGCCCGACAGGGGTACGAGACCCAGTACTTC. Translating gives CASSQARQGYETQYF.

The rearrangement links TRBV5-6 to TRBJ1-1; D uncertain. The CDR3 runs to 15 residues. Germline CDR1 reads SGHDT; CDR2 reads YYEEEE. The germline V and J ends were trimmed by 4 bases and 4 bases, with 17 bases remaining between them. This chain's CDR3 is CASSPARSRSTEAFF. As DNA, the CDR3 is TGTGCCAGCAGCCCCGCCCGAAGTCGGAGCACTGAAGCTTTCTTT.

The genes are TRBV6-5 and TRBJ2-7; 7 nucleotides agree with TRBD1. V dropped 4 bases and J dropped 3; count of bases not matched to a gene: 6. The CDR3 covers 14 residues. Germline V gene lookup returns CDR1 MNHEY and CDR2 SVGAGI. The CDR3 sequence is CASSSGTVFYEQYF. The CDR3 DNA reads TGTGCCAGCAGTTCCGGGACAGTTTTCTACGAGCAGTACTTC.

Only one count was recorded for this clone. V is TRBV3-1 (or the pseudogene TRBV3-2) and J is TRBJ2-2; 9 positions agree with TRBD2. CDR1 and CDR2 (germline): LGHDT, YNNKEL (reference sequence). V lost 2 bases and J lost 2; bases outside the gene matches: 3. The CDR3 is 16 residues long. The CDR3 reads CASSQRLAVNTGELFF. In DNA form, the CDR3 reads TGTGCCAGCAGCCAAAGACTAGCGGTAAACACCGGGGAGCTGTTTTTT.

The chain couples TRBV28 to TRBJ2-3; D uncertain. Trimming stripped 7 bases from V and 8 bases from J, with 13 bases between. Germline V gives CDR1 MDHEN, CDR2 SYDVKM. The CDR3 contains 12 residues. The CDR3 DNA is TGTGCCAGCACGCGTTTGGCTTCTACGCAGTATTTT. Encoded protein: CASTRLASTQYF.

The chain combines TRBV28 with TRBJ2-7, with D possibly TRBD2 on 5 matching bases. Looked up from germline, CDR1 is MDHEN and CDR2 is SYDVKM. The CDR3 covers 14 residues. Trimming removed 3 bases from V and 2 bases from J, with 11 bases in between. The CDR3: CASSFSGLPYEQYF. The CDR3 coding sequence is TGTGCCAGCAGTTTTTCGGGGTTACCCTACGAGCAGTACTTC.

The chain combines TRBV2 with TRBJ2-1; 7 bases are a match to TRBD1. Germline CDR1 and CDR2: SNHLY and FYNNEI. J was trimmed by 5 bases and V by 5 bases; bases with no gene match: 9. CDR3 size: 15 residues. The CDR3 is CASSSRQGSNNEQFF. For the CDR3, the DNA is TGTGCCAGCAGTTCGAGACAGGGAAGTAACAATGAGCAGTTCTTC.

This sequence joins TRBV25-1 and TRBJ2-3, with 10 positions matching TRBD2. Germline values: CDR1 MGHDK, CDR2 SYGVNS. This CDR3 comprises 16 residues. Germline trimming cut 5 bases from V and 1 base from J; bases unmatched to any gene: 6. The CDR3 bases are TGTGCCAGCAGTTTTATGCTAGCGGGAGGCACAGATACGCAGTATTTT. Protein product: CASSFMLAGGTDTQYF.

This clone was found once. The chain recombines TRBV9 with TRBJ2-6; D uncertain. V lost 0 bases and J 0 bases, leaving 13 bases between the germline ends. This CDR3 spans 18 amino acids. Germline CDR1 SGDLS, CDR2 YYNGEE. CDR3 DNA sequence: TGTGCCAGCAGCGTAGCAGCCTTTCCGAGCTCTGGGGCCAACGTCCTGACTTTC. Residues: CASSVAAFPSSGANVLTF.

The chain carries TRBV2 and TRBJ2-3, with D possibly matching TRBD1 (6 bases). Germline assignment: CDR1 SNHLY and CDR2 FYNNEI. This CDR3 comprises 13 residues. V lost 5 bases to trimming and J lost 4 bases, with 10 bases between them. The CDR3 sequence: CASSLSGADTQYF. In DNA form, the CDR3 reads TGTGCCAGCAGTTTGTCAGGGGCAGATACGCAGTATTTT.